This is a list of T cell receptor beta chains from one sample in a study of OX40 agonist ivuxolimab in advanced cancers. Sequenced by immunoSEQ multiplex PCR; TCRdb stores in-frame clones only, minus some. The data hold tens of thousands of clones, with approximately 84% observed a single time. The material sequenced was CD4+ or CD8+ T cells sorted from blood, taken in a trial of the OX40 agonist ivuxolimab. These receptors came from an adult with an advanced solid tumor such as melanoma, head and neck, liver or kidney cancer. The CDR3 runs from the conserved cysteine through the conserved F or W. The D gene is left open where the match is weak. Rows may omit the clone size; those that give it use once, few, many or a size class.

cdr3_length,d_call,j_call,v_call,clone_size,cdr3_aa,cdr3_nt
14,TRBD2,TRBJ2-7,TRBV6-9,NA,CASQSQAGGYEQYF,TGTGCCAGCCAGAGCCAGGCGGGGGGCTACGAGCAGTACTTC
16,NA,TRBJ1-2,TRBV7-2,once,CASSRMKGGSNYGYTF,TGTGCCAGCAGCCGAATGAAGGGAGGGTCCAACTATGGCTACACCTTC
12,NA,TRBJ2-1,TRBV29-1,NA,CSVGVRYNEQFF,TGCAGCGTTGGAGTTCGATACAATGAGCAGTTCTTC
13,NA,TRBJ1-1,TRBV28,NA,CASRTTMNAEAFF,TGTGCCAGCAGGACTACCATGAACGCTGAAGCTTTCTTT
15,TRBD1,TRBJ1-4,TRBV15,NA,CATSKDRGRVEKLFF,TGTGCCACCAGCAAAGACAGGGGGCGGGTTGAAAAACTGTTTTTT
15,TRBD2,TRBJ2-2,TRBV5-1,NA,CASSPSGINTGELFF,TGCGCCAGCAGTCCAAGCGGGATTAACACCGGGGAGCTGTTTTTT
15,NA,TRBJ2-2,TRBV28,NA,CASSLLDRNTGELFF,TGTGCCAGCAGTTTACTGGACAGAAACACCGGGGAGCTGTTTTTT
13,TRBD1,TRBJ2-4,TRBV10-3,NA,CAIRGQGAGIQYF,TGTGCCATCAGAGGACAGGGGGCTGGCATTCAGTACTTC
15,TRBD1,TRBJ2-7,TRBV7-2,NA,CASSLAWDRTYEQYF,TGTGCCAGCAGCTTAGCTTGGGACAGGACCTACGAGCAGTACTTC
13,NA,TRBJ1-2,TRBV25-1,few,CASSGRQNYGYTF,TGTGCCAGCAGTGGGCGACAAAACTATGGCTACACCTTC
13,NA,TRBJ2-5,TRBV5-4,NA,CASRTGGGETQYF,TGTGCCAGCAGAACCGGAGGGGGAGAGACCCAGTACTTC
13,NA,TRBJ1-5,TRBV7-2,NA,CASSSHRDQPQHF,TGTGCCAGCAGCTCCCACAGGGACCAGCCCCAGCATTTT
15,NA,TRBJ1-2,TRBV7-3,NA,CASSPRVPGARGYTF,TGTGCCAGCAGCCCAAGAGTCCCAGGGGCGAGAGGCTACACCTTC
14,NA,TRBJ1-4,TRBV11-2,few,CASSSNAANEKLFF,TGTGCCAGCAGCTCGAATGCGGCTAATGAAAAACTGTTTTTT
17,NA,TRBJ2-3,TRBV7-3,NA,CASSSLIRVGRTDTQYF,TGTGCCAGCAGCTCCCTAATAAGGGTAGGTAGAACAGATACGCAGTATTTT
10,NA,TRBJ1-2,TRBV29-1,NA,CSTGDWPGTF,TGCAGCACGGGGGACTGGCCGGGTACCTTC
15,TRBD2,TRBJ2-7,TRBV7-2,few,CASSLAGGNSYEQYF,TGTGCCAGCAGCTTAGCGGGAGGGAACTCCTACGAGCAGTACTTC